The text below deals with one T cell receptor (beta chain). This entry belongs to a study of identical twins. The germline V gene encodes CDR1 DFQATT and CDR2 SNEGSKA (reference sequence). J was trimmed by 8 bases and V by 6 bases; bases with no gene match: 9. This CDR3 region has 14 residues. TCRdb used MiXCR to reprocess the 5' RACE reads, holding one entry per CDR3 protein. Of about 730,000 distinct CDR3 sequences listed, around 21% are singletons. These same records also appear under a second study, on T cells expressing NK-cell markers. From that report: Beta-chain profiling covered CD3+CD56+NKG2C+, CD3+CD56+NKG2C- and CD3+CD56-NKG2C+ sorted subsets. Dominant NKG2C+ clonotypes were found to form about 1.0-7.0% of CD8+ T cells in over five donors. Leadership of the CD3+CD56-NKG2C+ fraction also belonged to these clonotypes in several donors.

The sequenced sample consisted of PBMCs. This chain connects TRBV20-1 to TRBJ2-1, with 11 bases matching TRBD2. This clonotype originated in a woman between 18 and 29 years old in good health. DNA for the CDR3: TGCAGTGCACAACTAGCGGGAGTCGCGTATGAGCAGTTCTTC. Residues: CSAQLAGVAYEQFF.